The 8 T cell receptor beta chains presented below share a single source sample, sequenced in a study of cytomegalovirus exposure and HLA in healthy donors. The PCR had 60 Vbeta and 13 Jbeta primers. The assay was immunoSEQ multiplex PCR, and TCRdb's table has in-frame clones only and misses some. Seen here are approximately 150,000 clones, 75% observed once, and the top ten hold about 11%. The sequenced material came from PBMCs. The receptor source for this set is a man aged 18 to 30 in good health and CMV-seropositive.

This chain joins TRBV5-1 and TRBJ2-5, with TRBD1 matching over 8 bases. Germline V CDR1 and CDR2: SGHRS, YFSETQ. The CDR3 runs to 15 residues. J was trimmed by 7 bases and V by 5 bases; bases with no gene match: 13. CDR3: CASRHRQGPLGTQYF. The CDR3 DNA is TGCGCCAGCAGGCATAGACAGGGGCCGCTGGGGACCCAGTACTTC.

V is TRBV27 and J is TRBJ2-5; D might be TRBD1 (5 bases). The CDR3 spans 14 residues. V was pared by 7 bases and J by 5 bases, with 17 bases between. Germline-derived CDR1 and CDR2 are MNHEY and SMNVEV (reference sequence). The CDR3 reads CASMGQAGLETQYF. As DNA, the CDR3 is TGTGCCAGCATGGGGCAGGCAGGTTTGGAGACCCAGTACTTC.

The DNA of the CDR3 is TGTGCCAGCAGTTTTTTTAGCGGGAGGGCCAAGGACGAGCAGTACTTC. This codes for CASSFFSGRAKDEQYF. The chain employs TRBV27 and TRBJ2-7, with 11 nucleotides matching TRBD2. CDR1 is MNHEY, CDR2 SMNVEV, per germline (reference sequence). The CDR3 consists of 16 residues. After removal of 3 bases from V and 5 bases from J, the junction contained 9 bases not matched to a gene.

This clone was observed a single time. The CDR3 region is CASSTLGALGEQYF. The CDR3 DNA reads as TGTGCCAGTAGTACTCTAGGGGCCCTGGGCGAGCAGTACTTC. The chain uses TRBV19 and TRBJ2-7; tentative D call: TRBD1 (5 bases). The CDR3 is made up of 14 amino acids. V dropped 4 bases and J dropped 6 bases, with 16 bases sitting between them. CDR1 is LNHDA and CDR2 is SQIVND in the germline V gene (reference sequence).

The chain links TRBV9 to TRBJ2-1, with 13 bases fitting TRBD2. Germline V gene sequence: CDR1 SGDLS, CDR2 YYNGEE. J gave up 2 bases and V 3 bases, and 5 bases lay outside the gene matches. This CDR3 region has 17 residues. In nucleotides, the CDR3 is TGTGCCAGCAGCGACACTAGCGGGAGGGCCCCCTACAATGAGCAGTTCTTC. Encoded protein: CASSDTSGRAPYNEQFF.

CDR3 sequence: CASSRDRGGGEKLFF. CDR3 coding DNA: TGTGCCAGCAGCCGCGACAGGGGTGGGGGGGAAAAACTGTTTTTT. The J gene is TRBJ1-4, the V gene TRBV7-3; 8 nucleotides match TRBD1. Trimming cost V 5 bases and J 8 bases; bases outside gene matches: 10. CDR3 length equals 15 residues. Germline values: CDR1 SGHTA, CDR2 FQGTGA.

V is TRBV7-6 and J is TRBJ2-3, with D perhaps TRBD2 (7 bases). CDR3 length: 18 residues. Germline V gives CDR1 SGHVS, CDR2 FNYEAQ. V dropped 5 bases and J dropped 0 bases, with 21 bases sitting between them. CDR3 in DNA: TGTGCCAGCAGCCCCCGGCCGGGGGGCGACCGAAGCACAGATACGCAGTATTTT. Translated, it gives CASSPRPGGDRSTDTQYF.

The chain recombines TRBV6-1 with TRBJ2-1; perhaps TRBD2 as D (5 bases). The CDR3 has 15 amino acids. V was trimmed by 5 bases and J by 3 bases, leaving 14 bases between them. The germline V gene has CDR1 MNHNS and CDR2 SASEGT. The CDR3 here is CASSPFMRVYNEQFF. The CDR3 coding sequence is TGTGCCAGCAGTCCTTTCATGAGGGTCTACAATGAGCAGTTCTTC.